The sequence of this TCR beta chain was determined in a study of blood T cell repertoires in COVID-19. Study background: The study drew acute and convalescent COVID-19 samples from the United States, Italy and Spain. T cells, B-cell-depleted T cells, or PBMCs supplied cDNA or gDNA.

CDR1 and CDR2 from the germline V gene are SNHLY and FYNNEI. The CDR3 consists of 12 residues. V shed 8 bases and J 7 bases; nucleotides not matched to a gene: 4. The count of this clone is one. Authors' data handling: It was from reference gene primer amplification that nucleated cell counts were estimated. The data were produced by immunoSEQ multiplex PCR, yet TCRdb's version contains in-frame clones alone and is incomplete. V and J calls and clone size are as listed in that table; D and trimming were resolved from the DNA. This sample has about 250,000 clones, with more than 80% found just once. Participants spanned ages about 18 to 95 years and resided in 24 US areas.

This sequence originates from a woman between 18 and 30 years old who had recovered from COVID-19. The genes are TRBV2 and TRBJ1-2; 10 bases map to TRBD1. Sequencing was done on a sample of PBMCs or T cells enriched from blood (not recorded which). The CDR3 spells CASAGDRGGYTF. The CDR3 bases are TGTGCCAGCGCTGGGGACAGGGGTGGCTACACCTTC.